This T cell receptor beta chain was profiled in a study of graft-versus-host responses after intestinal transplantation. Study information: All recipients were transplanted with multivisceral, liver-intestinal, or isolated intestinal grafts. Every transplant recipient was induced with anti-thymocyte globulin, then maintained on tacrolimus and steroids for two to four years. Broader study findings: Peak circulating GvH clone levels tracked with early post-transplant HvG declines. GvH clones detected in recipient marrow included some appearing first in ileum or blood.

This table comes from immunoSEQ multiplex PCR, and its TCRdb copy is limited to in-frame clones, with some not included. The sample has some 90,000 clones, roughly 92% seen once. Points on this clone: Its antigen is still unknown.

Trimming took off 6 bases at V and 5 bases at J, with 16 bases between the two ends. This CDR3 region has 14 residues. CDR1 SGHVS and CDR2 FNYEAQ come from the germline V gene. The source is a human donor who received an intestinal transplant. The chain carries TRBV7-6 and TRBJ2-5; a possible D gene is TRBD2 (6 bases). Sequences were derived from unstimulated CD4+ T cells sorted from spleen or lymph node cells, sampled before intestinal transplant. CDR3 region: CASSRLGVAETQYF. CDR3 nucleotides: TGTGCCAGCAGTAGACTAGGGGTAGCGGAGACCCAGTACTTC.